Shown below are 25 T cell receptor beta chains from a single sample sequenced in a study of shared clonotypes between healthy human individuals (dated by TCRdb to about 2020). Library preparation used the immunoSEQ multiplex PCR assay. The table was pulled from immuneACCESS by TCRdb, which kept in-frame rearrangements only. Such tables lose some clones; where checked, under half of the loss comes from unresolved V genes, and the rest has no known cause. In this sample the table shows some 500,000 clones, 90% to 97% of which occur a single time. The biggest ten clones account for 0.06% of the sample. Sequences were obtained from naive CD4+ T cells sorted from blood. Read against the paper, the sample's cell subset or site label means: CD45RA+ positively selected. The origin of the receptors is a woman younger than 45 in good health.

This clone was recorded once. The rearrangement uses TRBV9 and TRBJ2-2; no definite D call. The CDR3 extends over 16 amino acids. V lost 4 bases to trimming and J lost 1 base, with 14 bases between them. The germline V gene encodes CDR1 SGDLS and CDR2 YYNGEE. The CDR3 DNA reads as TGTGCCAGCAGCTTTAGCTACTCAGGGAACACCGGGGAGCTGTTTTTT. This sequence encodes CASSFSYSGNTGELFF.

The chain is built from TRBV30 and TRBJ1-2; D not resolved. V dropped 4 bases and J dropped 4 bases, with 7 bases sitting between them. This CDR3 contains 11 residues. CDR1 and CDR2 (germline): GTSNPN, SVGIG (reference sequence). CDR3 DNA sequence: TGTGCCTGGACCACGGGCTATGGCTACACCTTC. It codes for CAWTTGYGYTF. The whole variable domain, filled in from reference TRBV30 and TRBJ1-2, reads SQTIHQWPATLVQPVGSPLSLECTVEGTSNPNLYWYRQAAGRGLQLLFYSVGIGQISSEVPQNLSASRPQDRQFILSSKKLLLSDSGFYLCAWTTGYGYTFGSGTRLTVV.

This rearrangement joins TRBV18 to TRBJ1-1; D is possibly TRBD1 (5 bases). Deletions cut 1 base from V and 4 bases from J, with 10 bases between. From germline, CDR1 is KGHSH and CDR2 LQKENI. The CDR3 sequence is 14 residues long. This CDR3 is CASSPHPGITEAFF. The CDR3 DNA is TGTGCCAGCTCACCACATCCAGGGATCACTGAAGCTTTCTTT.

This chain links TRBV2 with TRBJ2-2; TRBD1 matches 10 bases. The CDR3 runs to 16 residues. Germline V lookup: CDR1 SNHLY, CDR2 FYNNEI. The junction had 6 bases not matched to a gene; V was cut back by 6 bases and J by 2 bases. The CDR3 region has the DNA TGTGCCAGCAGCCAAGGACAGGGGGGAAACACCGGGGAGCTGTTTTTT. It is translated as CASSQGQGGNTGELFF.

V and J are TRBV28 and TRBJ2-7, with 12 bases matching TRBD1. J was trimmed by 7 bases and V by 9 bases; bases with no gene match: 10. The germline V gene encodes CDR1 MDHEN and CDR2 SYDVKM. The CDR3 is 14 amino acids. The CDR3 sequence is CASIPGQGAGEQYF. For the CDR3, the DNA is TGTGCCAGTATCCCGGGACAGGGGGCAGGGGAGCAGTACTTC.

This chain links TRBV18 with TRBJ1-3; D gene uncertain. V lost 10 bases and J lost 0, with 25 bases in between. CDR1 and CDR2 from the germline V gene are KGHSH and LQKENI. The CDR3 has 18 residues. The CDR3 loop is CATEKNARRPFSGNTIYF. CDR3 sequence (DNA): TGTGCCACCGAGAAAAACGCGCGGAGACCCTTCTCTGGAAACACCATATATTTT.

CDR3: CASRSGGAGGNEQFF. In nucleotides, the CDR3 is TGTGCCAGCAGGTCTGGGGGAGCGGGAGGAAATGAGCAGTTCTTC. This chain uses TRBV28 with TRBJ2-1; 9 bases line up with TRBD2. CDR1 and CDR2 (germline): MDHEN, SYDVKM. The V segment lost 6 bases and the J segment 7 bases; nucleotides outside the gene matches: 10. The CDR3 is made up of 15 amino acids.

This chain connects TRBV7-9 to TRBJ1-1; weak D call: TRBD1 (6 bases). Germline V gene data show CDR1 as SEHNR and CDR2 as FQNEAQ (reference sequence). This CDR3 spans 14 amino acids. Trimming took off 5 bases at V and 8 bases at J, with 18 bases between the two ends. CDR3 sequence reads: CASSDSSGGAEAFF. The CDR3 DNA reads TGTGCCAGCAGCGATTCTTCGGGGGGGGCGGAAGCTTTCTTT.

In the case of this clone: At one of its ends the junction is not consistent with the germline gene, which may arise from a read error. V is TRBV11-2 and J is TRBJ2-7, with unresolved D. This CDR3 has 11 amino acids. Per germline, CDR1 SGHAT and CDR2 FQNNGV. CDR3 in DNA: TGTGCCAGCAGCTTACGCCAGAGTCCGAACTTC. Translation: CASSLRQSPNF. The full variable domain, in which reference TRBV11-2 and TRBJ2-7 provide the parts outside the CDR3, is EAGVAQSPRYKIIEKRQSVAFWCNPISGHATLYWYQQILGQGPKLLIQFQNNGVVDDSQLPKDRFSAERLKGVDSTLKIQPAKLEDSAVYLCASSLRQSPNFGPGTRLTVT.

The genes are TRBV2 and TRBJ2-3; TRBD2 agrees at 9 bases. The V segment lost 5 bases and the J segment 2 bases; nucleotides outside the gene matches: 14. Germline CDR1 reads SNHLY; CDR2 reads FYNNEI. This CDR3 region has 18 residues. The CDR3 region is CASSPAEALAGLTDTQYF. CDR3 DNA sequence: TGTGCCAGCAGTCCTGCCGAGGCTCTAGCGGGGCTCACAGATACGCAGTATTTT.

The V gene is TRBV28, the J gene TRBJ1-3, with a weak D call TRBD1 (6 bases). Germline-derived CDR1 and CDR2 are MDHEN and SYDVKM. The CDR3 extends over 15 amino acids. V was clipped by 3 bases and J by 2 bases, with 11 bases between them. CDR3 coding DNA: TGTGCCAGCAGTTTCGATCGGACAGCTGGAAACACCATATATTTT. It specifies CASSFDRTAGNTIYF.

The V call is TRBV1, the J call TRBJ2-3; the D call of TRBD1 is as the table states it, not checked on the DNA. TRBV1 is a recognized pseudogene. This CDR3 is built from 13 residues. The CDR3 protein is CTSSQDTRDTQYF. DNA for the CDR3: TGCACCAGCAGCCAGGACACACGAGATACGCAGTATTTT.

The chain combines TRBV7-9 with TRBJ1-4; D call uncertain. Per germline, CDR1 SEHNR and CDR2 FQNEAQ (reference sequence). The germline V and J ends were trimmed by 1 base and 0 bases, with 6 bases remaining between them. This CDR3 has 15 amino acids. CDR3 region: CASSLGGSTNEKLFF. CDR3 DNA: TGTGCCAGCAGCTTAGGAGGGTCAACTAATGAAAAACTGTTTTTT.

On this clone: This CDR3 is also generated by other DNA sequences in the sample. The V gene is TRBV5-1, the J gene TRBJ1-1; D is possibly TRBD1 (6 bases). Germline-derived CDR1 and CDR2 are SGHRS and YFSETQ. The CDR3 is 14 residues long. V lost 4 bases and J lost 0, with 10 bases in between. The chain's CDR3 is CASSPTGMNTEAFF. For the CDR3, the DNA is TGCGCCAGCAGCCCGACAGGAATGAACACTGAAGCTTTCTTT.

This clone appeared a single time. The chain employs TRBV7-9 and TRBJ1-1; TRBD1 agrees at 7 bases. The CDR3 loop spans 17 amino acids. The trim removed 2 bases at V and 7 bases at J, leaving 16 bases unmatched. Germline loops: CDR1 SEHNR, CDR2 FQNEAQ (reference sequence). CDR3 residues: CASSLLGGGEVRGEAFF. The CDR3, as DNA: TGTGCCAGCAGCTTATTAGGAGGGGGCGAAGTGCGGGGTGAAGCTTTCTTT.

The V and J genes are TRBV29-1 and TRBJ1-1; 10 bases map to TRBD1. CDR3 length: 13 amino acids. V trimming: 6 bases; J trimming: 10 bases; junction bases outside the gene matches: 11. Germline CDR1 and CDR2: SQVTM and ANQGSEA. The CDR3, as DNA: TGCAGCGTAAGGACGACAGGGGGCGGGAGAGCTTTCTTT. It encodes CSVRTTGGGRAFF.

V and J are TRBV11-2 and TRBJ2-3, with 8 positions matching TRBD2. The CDR3 has 15 amino acids. Germline V gene sequence: CDR1 SGHAT, CDR2 FQNNGV. V lost 1 base to trimming and J lost 6 bases; unmatched junction nucleotides: 6. This CDR3 reads CASSLVTGGPDTQYF. The DNA for the CDR3 is TGTGCCAGCAGCTTAGTCACGGGAGGGCCGGATACGCAGTATTTT.

The chain uses TRBV29-1 and TRBJ1-2, with D maybe TRBD1 (6 bases). V lost 4 bases to trimming and J lost 5 bases, with 14 bases between them. Per germline, CDR1 SQVTM and CDR2 ANQGSEA. The CDR3 consists of 13 residues. The CDR3 sequence: CSVVPGTTYGYTF. In DNA, the CDR3 is TGCAGCGTTGTACCCGGGACAACTTATGGCTACACCTTC.

The chain is built from TRBV19 and TRBJ1-1; D is unclear. Trimming took off 0 bases at V and 1 base at J, with 12 bases between the two ends. In germline, CDR1 is LNHDA, CDR2 SQIVND (reference sequence). This CDR3 has 16 residues. CDR3 sequence reads: CASSIDPGPENTEAFF. CDR3 coding DNA: TGTGCCAGTAGTATAGATCCGGGCCCGGAGAACACTGAAGCTTTCTTT.

This sequence joins TRBV28 and TRBJ1-1; D gene uncertain. V lost 5 bases and J lost 4, with 14 bases in between. The germline gives CDR1 MDHEN, CDR2 SYDVKM. The CDR3 length is 14 residues. Here the CDR3 DNA reads TGTGCCAGCAGTACCTCCTCAGGCGGCACTGAAGCTTTCTTT. Translating it yields CASSTSSGGTEAFF.

The J gene is TRBJ2-3, the V gene TRBV7-9, with D maybe TRBD1 (6 bases). This CDR3 spans 16 amino acids. The germline V gene has CDR1 SEHNR and CDR2 FQNEAQ (reference sequence). With 3 bases removed from V and 4 bases from J, the gap between germline ends came to 17 bases. CDR3 nucleotides: TGTGCCAGCAGCTTGGCGGCAGGGGTAGGCCCAGATACGCAGTATTTT. This encodes CASSLAAGVGPDTQYF. Filled out from reference TRBV7-9 and TRBJ2-3, the complete variable domain reads DTGVSQNPRHKITKRGQNVTFRCDPISEHNRLYWYRQTLGQGPEFLTYFQNEAQLEKSRLLSDRFSAERPKGSFSTLEIQRTEQGDSAMYLCASSLAAGVGPDTQYFGPGTRLTVL.

V usage is TRBV28 and J usage is TRBJ2-7; D not resolved. Trimming left V 3 bases short and J 2 bases short, with 17 bases between. The CDR3 runs 16 residues. The V gene's germline CDR1 is MDHEN and CDR2 SYDVKM. CDR3 nucleotides: TGTGCCAGCAGTTTTTCTTGGGGATACGACGCCTACGAGCAGTACTTC. Amino acids: CASSFSWGYDAYEQYF.

J is TRBJ1-1 and V is TRBV29-1; D gene uncertain. The germline V gene encodes CDR1 SQVTM and CDR2 ANQGSEA. With 5 bases removed from V and 0 bases from J, the gap between germline ends came to 7 bases. CDR3 length: 12 amino acids. CDR3 loop: CSVSGLNTEAFF. The CDR3 DNA reads as TGCAGCGTTTCGGGGTTGAACACTGAAGCTTTCTTT. The complete variable domain, with remaining parts taken from reference TRBV29-1 and TRBJ1-1, reads SAVISQKPSRDICQRGTSLTIQCQVDSQVTMMFWYRQQPGQSLTLIATANQGSEATYESGFVIDKFPISRPNLTFSTLTVSNMSPEDSSIYLCSVSGLNTEAFFGQGTRLTVV.

The V gene is TRBV27, the J gene TRBJ2-1, with 9 positions matching TRBD2. The CDR3 is made up of 13 amino acids. Germline V gene sequence: CDR1 MNHEY, CDR2 SMNVEV (reference sequence). V shed 3 bases and J 7 bases; nucleotides not matched to a gene: 1. The CDR3 loop reads CASSFLAGNEQFF. Here the CDR3 DNA reads TGTGCCAGCAGTTTTCTAGCGGGAAATGAGCAGTTCTTC.

J is TRBJ2-7 and V is TRBV18; no reliable D call. CDR1 is KGHSH and CDR2 is LQKENI in the germline V gene. The V end lost 3 bases, the J end lost 0 bases, and 6 bases lay between the germline ends. CDR3 size: 13 residues. The CDR3 nucleotides are TGTGCCAGCTCACCCCGGAACTCCTACGAGCAGTACTTC. As protein: CASSPRNSYEQYF.